What follows are 23 T cell receptor beta chains derived from one specimen sequenced in a study of T cell responses to AZD1222 COVID-19 vaccine. The assay was immunoSEQ multiplex PCR, and TCRdb's table has in-frame clones only and misses some. Of 120,000 or so clones in the sample, about 86% were seen once. Specimen: peripheral blood, collected 28 days after the second AZD1222 dose. The receptors come from an adult who received the AZD1222 COVID-19 vaccine.

This chain connects TRBV19 to TRBJ1-1, with D possibly matching TRBD1 (5 bases). The CDR3 length is 14 residues. Per the germline V gene, CDR1 is LNHDA and CDR2 is SQIVND (reference sequence). V lost 2 bases and J 4 bases, leaving 11 bases between the germline ends. The CDR3 protein is CASSIQQGGTEAFF. In DNA form, the CDR3 reads TGTGCCAGTAGTATACAGCAGGGAGGCACTGAAGCTTTCTTT. The complete variable domain, with remaining parts taken from reference TRBV19 and TRBJ1-1, reads DGGITQSPKYLFRKEGQNVTLSCEQNLNHDAMYWYRQDPGQGLRLIYYSQIVNDFQKGDIAEGYSVSREKKESFPLTVTSAQKNPTAFYLCASSIQQGGTEAFFGQGTRLTVV.

The table lists this clone with a count of one. The V call is TRBV4-1, the J call TRBJ2-7; 12 bases agree with TRBD2. The CDR3 runs to 16 residues. Trimming removed 0 bases from V and 4 bases from J; junction bases left unmatched: 4. Germline CDR1 reads MGHRA; CDR2 reads YSYEKL. CDR3 in DNA: TGCGCCAGCAGCCAAGATACTAGCGGGGGGTGGTACGAGCAGTACTTC. It encodes CASSQDTSGGWYEQYF.

This clone was seen a few times. The chain combines TRBV15 with TRBJ2-7; D gene unclear. The CDR3 spans 17 residues. V was pared by 0 bases and J by 7 bases, with 22 bases between. The germline V gene encodes CDR1 LNHNV and CDR2 YYDKDF (reference sequence). The CDR3 protein is CATSRDNPLGPLGEQYF. The CDR3 region has the DNA TGTGCCACCAGCAGAGATAACCCCTTGGGCCCTCTGGGGGAGCAGTACTTC.

This clone has ten or more counts. The gene calls are TRBV6-1 and TRBJ1-3, with D perhaps matching TRBD1 (6 bases). Germline V lookup: CDR1 MNHNS, CDR2 SASEGT. V gave up 2 bases and J gave up 3 bases, with 8 bases separating them. There are 14 residues in the CDR3. CDR3 bases: TGTGCCAGCAGTGAACCGACAGGTGGAAACACCATATATTTT. Translation gives CASSEPTGGNTIYF.

The V and J genes are TRBV19 and TRBJ2-1; 9 nucleotides agree with TRBD2. The CDR3 is 15 residues long. V lost 8 bases and J lost 2; bases outside the gene matches: 7. Germline CDR1 reads LNHDA; CDR2 reads SQIVND (reference sequence). The CDR3 DNA reads as TGTGCCAGTCGTGGGGCGGGGGGGCCCTACAATGAGCAGTTCTTC. Its translation: CASRGAGGPYNEQFF.

The chain links TRBV4-3 to TRBJ2-5; a weak D match, TRBD1 (6 bases). This CDR3 is built from 14 residues. V lost 0 bases and J lost 4, with 9 bases in between. CDR1 and CDR2 (germline): LGHNA, YSLEER. CDR3 nucleotides: TGCGCCAGCAGCCAAGACACAGGGATAGAGACCCAGTACTTC. Translation: CASSQDTGIETQYF.

The chain carries TRBV4-2 and TRBJ2-2; D not resolved. CDR3 length: 16 residues. The V and J ends lost 1 base and 5 bases respectively, with 14 bases between them. Germline CDR1 LGHNA, CDR2 YNFKEQ. CDR3 region: CASSQASLKHTGELFF. CDR3 coding DNA: TGTGCCAGCAGCCAAGCATCCCTAAAACATACCGGGGAGCTGTTTTTT.

This clone was seen a handful of times. V gene TRBV27 combines with J gene TRBJ1-5; TRBD1 might be the D (5 bases). There are 16 residues in the CDR3. V lost 5 bases, J lost 0 bases, and 14 bases lay in between. Germline assignment: CDR1 MNHEY and CDR2 SMNVEV (reference sequence). CDR3 protein: CASSLRGSYSNQPQHF. The DNA for the CDR3 is TGTGCCAGCAGTCTCCGGGGGAGTTATAGCAATCAGCCCCAGCATTTT.

This chain uses TRBV13 with TRBJ2-3; 8 bases agree with TRBD2. The germline V gene encodes CDR1 PRHDT and CDR2 FYEKMQ (reference sequence). After removal of 6 bases from V and 6 bases from J, the junction contained 11 bases not matched to a gene. The CDR3 runs to 15 residues. The CDR3 loop reads CASSWSGGASDTQYF. The CDR3 nucleotides read TGTGCCAGCAGTTGGAGCGGGGGAGCCTCCGATACGCAGTATTTT.

This clone was recorded a few times. The same CDR3 can be traced to other DNA sequences in this sample. As DNA, the CDR3 is TGTGCCAGCAGTGAAAGCGGACAGGGAGGGCAGCCCCAGCATTTT. Its translation: CASSESGQGGQPQHF. The chain links TRBV6-1 to TRBJ1-5; TRBD1 agrees at 8 bases. This CDR3 contains 15 residues. The junction had 7 bases not matched to a gene; V was cut back by 2 bases and J by 7 bases. Per the germline V gene, CDR1 is MNHNS and CDR2 is SASEGT.

This clone was picked up one time. The V gene is TRBV11-2, the J gene TRBJ1-4; no firm D call. V lost 1 base to trimming and J lost 8 bases, with 11 bases between them. Germline V gene sequence: CDR1 SGHAT, CDR2 FQNNGV. The length of the CDR3 is 14 residues. The CDR3 sequence: CASSLASMNEKLFF. The CDR3 nucleotides are TGTGCCAGCAGCTTAGCCTCAATGAACGAAAAACTGTTTTTT. Full variable domain (remainder filled in from reference TRBV11-2 and TRBJ1-4): EAGVAQSPRYKIIEKRQSVAFWCNPISGHATLYWYQQILGQGPKLLIQFQNNGVVDDSQLPKDRFSAERLKGVDSTLKIQPAKLEDSAVYLCASSLASMNEKLFFGSGTQLSVL.

The CDR3 sequence: CASSRGQHVQPQHF. DNA for the CDR3: TGTGCCAGCTCACGGGGCCAGCATGTTCAGCCCCAGCATTTT. This rearrangement joins TRBV18 to TRBJ1-5; D possibly corresponds to TRBD1 (5 bases). Trimming removed 4 bases at V and 6 bases at J, with 13 bases between. In germline, CDR1 is KGHSH, CDR2 LQKENI. This CDR3 comprises 14 residues.

The chain recombines TRBV7-2 with TRBJ2-7; D possibly uses TRBD1 or TRBD2 (5 bases each). Trimming cost V 2 bases and J 4 bases, with 18 bases left between them. The germline V gene has CDR1 SGHTA and CDR2 FQGNSA. The CDR3 covers 16 residues. CDR3 protein: CASSLPPGPAGYEQYF. CDR3 sequence (DNA): TGTGCCAGCAGCTTACCTCCGGGACCCGCGGGTTACGAGCAGTACTTC.

This chain connects TRBV18 to TRBJ1-2, with D possibly TRBD1 on 5 matching bases. The length of the CDR3 is 15 residues. Germline-derived CDR1 and CDR2 are KGHSH and LQKENI. Trimming took 4 bases from V and 1 from J, leaving 13 bases between them. The chain's CDR3 is CASSLQGLNNYGYTF. DNA for the CDR3: TGTGCCAGCTCACTTCAGGGACTGAATAACTATGGCTACACCTTC.

This clone occurred once. The rearrangement uses TRBV19 and TRBJ1-2; D unresolved. V was clipped by 3 bases and J by 7 bases, with 12 bases between them. This CDR3 comprises 13 residues. Germline CDR1 reads LNHDA; CDR2 reads SQIVND (reference sequence). The CDR3 DNA sequence: TGTGCCAGTAGTATCGCGGGAAATTTTGGCTACACCTTC. This translates into CASSIAGNFGYTF.

The chain combines TRBV3-1 (or the pseudogene TRBV3-2) with TRBJ2-1, with no clear D. Germline-derived CDR1 and CDR2 are LGHDT and YNNKEL (reference sequence). This CDR3 is built from 13 residues. V was clipped by 4 bases and J by 7 bases, with 11 bases between them. CDR3 in DNA: TGTGCCAGCAGCCGGGTAGGGTGGAATGAGCAGTTCTTC. Its translation: CASSRVGWNEQFF.

This chain links TRBV2 with TRBJ2-7; TRBD2 matches at 9 bases. The germline V gene has CDR1 SNHLY and CDR2 FYNNEI. The CDR3 is 13 residues long. Trimming removed 4 bases from V and 7 bases from J; junction bases left unmatched: 5. The CDR3 bases are TGTGCCAGCAGTGCAAAGCGGGGGGCGGAGCAGTACTTC. Translating it yields CASSAKRGAEQYF.

This chain links TRBV3-1 (or the pseudogene TRBV3-2) with TRBJ1-2; D ambiguous. The CDR3 length is 11 residues. Trimming took 2 bases from V and 7 from J, leaving 5 bases between them. Germline CDR1 is LGHDT and CDR2 is YNNKEL (reference sequence). Written as DNA, the CDR3 is TGTGCCAGCAGCCAACCTCCTGGCTACACCTTC. Protein product: CASSQPPGYTF.

The chain combines TRBV19 with TRBJ1-5; D unclear. V was shortened by 7 bases and J by 1 base, with 11 bases between the two germline ends. CDR1 and CDR2 (germline): LNHDA, SQIVND (reference sequence). The CDR3 has 14 amino acids. The CDR3 DNA follows: TGTGCCAGTAAGGTCGTGGACAGCAATCAGCCCCAGCATTTT. It codes for CASKVVDSNQPQHF.

About this clone itself: Other DNA sequences in this sample translate to the same CDR3. V and J are TRBV30 and TRBJ1-1; D unresolved. Trimming removed 0 bases from V and 2 bases from J, with 7 bases in between. CDR3 length equals 13 residues. Per the germline V gene, CDR1 is GTSNPN and CDR2 is SVGIG (reference sequence). The CDR3: CAWSVEGNTEAFF. The CDR3 DNA sequence: TGTGCCTGGAGTGTAGAGGGTAACACTGAAGCTTTCTTT. Using reference TRBV30 and TRBJ1-1 for the parts outside the CDR3, the full variable domain is SQTIHQWPATLVQPVGSPLSLECTVEGTSNPNLYWYRQAAGRGLQLLFYSVGIGQISSEVPQNLSASRPQDRQFILSSKKLLLSDSGFYLCAWSVEGNTEAFFGQGTRLTVV.

The chain carries TRBV3-1 (or the pseudogene TRBV3-2) and TRBJ1-1; D unclear. The length of the CDR3 is 15 residues. Germline lookup yields CDR1 LGHDT and CDR2 YNNKEL (reference sequence). V dropped 4 bases and J dropped 2 bases, with 14 bases sitting between them. CDR3 in amino acids: CASSPDRGYNTEAFF. The CDR3 coding sequence is TGTGCCAGCAGCCCTGACCGTGGGTATAACACTGAAGCTTTCTTT.

The genes are TRBV28 and TRBJ1-5; perhaps TRBD1 as D (5 bases). V was shortened by 8 bases and J by 2 bases, with 13 bases between the two germline ends. This CDR3 is built from 14 residues. Germline values: CDR1 MDHEN, CDR2 SYDVKM. CDR3 region: CASARGGGNQPQHF. CDR3 DNA: TGTGCCAGCGCCCGGGGCGGAGGCAATCAGCCCCAGCATTTT.

This clone was seen a single time. The chain links TRBV5-4 to TRBJ2-6; D gene ambiguous. Germline V gene data show CDR1 as SGHNT and CDR2 as YYREEE (reference sequence). V lost 0 bases and J lost 0, with 4 bases in between. The CDR3 contains 15 residues. The CDR3 loop is CASSLGYSGANVLTF. The DNA for the CDR3 is TGTGCCAGCAGCTTGGGATACTCTGGGGCCAACGTCCTGACTTTC.